These T cell receptor beta chains were read from a single sample in a study of identical twins. Each CDR3 protein gets one entry after TCRdb re-called the 5' RACE reads with MiXCR. The sample carries 1,800,000 or so distinct CDR3 sequences, less than 40% recorded once. Source material: cord blood. The source is a newborn girl in good health. The CDR3 runs from the conserved cysteine through the conserved F or W. The D gene is left open where the match is weak. Size tells how often a clone was seen (once, few, many) or the class of an expanded clone, and some rows leave it out.

DNA	CDR3	V	D	J	size	length
TGTGCCAGCAGCGTTGGATCGTCGGGAAGCACAGATACGCAGTATTTT	CASSVGSSGSTDTQYF	TRBV9	NA	TRBJ2-3	NA	16
TGTGCCAGCAGTCCCCCGGGCCTAGGAGGAGGCTACACCTTC	CASSPPGLGGGYTF	TRBV6-6	NA	TRBJ1-2	NA	14
TGTGCCAGCTCACCACGGGGGACCTTGAACACTGAAGCTTTCTTT	CASSPRGTLNTEAFF	TRBV18	NA	TRBJ1-1	few	15
TGTGCCAGCATCCTGACAGGGAAAACTGGAGAGACCCAGTACTTC	CASILTGKTGETQYF	TRBV27	TRBD1	TRBJ2-5	many	15
TGTGCCAGCAGCGTAATTACCCAAGAGACCCAGTACTTC	CASSVITQETQYF	TRBV9	NA	TRBJ2-5	few	13
TGTGCCAGCAGTTTTTGGGGACAGGTTCGATACGGGGAGCTGTTTTTT	CASSFWGQVRYGELFF	TRBV27	TRBD1	TRBJ2-2	NA	16
TGTGCCAGCAGCCGAATACAACCTCAGGGCTCCTACAATGAGCAGTTCTTC	CASSRIQPQGSYNEQFF	TRBV3-1	NA	TRBJ2-1	few	17
TGTGCCAGTAGTATGCGGGCCAATCCGGGACAGGGAGCCTACAATGAGCAGTTCTTC	CASSMRANPGQGAYNEQFF	TRBV19	TRBD1	TRBJ2-1	NA	19
TGTGCCAGCAGCTCTCGCCCGGGACCTAAAAACAATGAGCAGTACTTC	CASSSRPGPKNNEQYF	TRBV9	NA	TRBJ2-5	NA	16
TGCGCCAGCGCCCTGACTCGTGAAGAGACCCAGTACTTC	CASALTREETQYF	TRBV5-1	NA	TRBJ2-5	few	13
TGTGCCAGCAAGGCAGGGAGGGCTTCCTACGAGCAGTACTTC	CASKAGRASYEQYF	TRBV27	TRBD2	TRBJ2-7	NA	14
TGTGCCAGCACGGACGGGCGCAATCAGCCCCAGCATTTT	CASTDGRNQPQHF	TRBV6-5	NA	TRBJ1-5	NA	13
TGCAGTGGTGCAGATTGGAACCCATCCTACAATGAGCAGTTCTTC	CSGADWNPSYNEQFF	TRBV20-1	NA	TRBJ2-1	few	15
TGCAGCGGTGAACTCGGGGGCGAGCAGTACTTC	CSGELGGEQYF	TRBV29-1	NA	TRBJ2-7	NA	11
TGCAGTGCAGCAACCGGGACTAGCGGCTTCAATGAGCAGTTCTTC	CSAATGTSGFNEQFF	TRBV20-1	TRBD2	TRBJ2-1	few	15
TGTGCCAGCAGGTCGACTAGCGGATCTACCTACAATGAGCAGTTCTTC	CASRSTSGSTYNEQFF	TRBV28	TRBD2	TRBJ2-1	NA	16
TGCAGTGCCTCAGATCGCAAACAGGGCCGTGGCTACACCTTC	CSASDRKQGRGYTF	TRBV20-1	NA	TRBJ1-2	NA	14
TGCGCCAGCAGCCAACTAGCGGTCACAGATACGCAGTATTTT	CASSQLAVTDTQYF	TRBV4-1	TRBD2	TRBJ2-3	few	14
TGCGCCAGCAGCCAAGGGCCAGGCCGAGGCACAGATACGCAGTATTTT	CASSQGPGRGTDTQYF	TRBV4-1	NA	TRBJ2-3	few	16
TGCAGTGCTAGGGGGACTAGCGGGAGTGCCAATGAGCAGTTCTTC	CSARGTSGSANEQFF	TRBV20-1	TRBD2	TRBJ2-1	NA	15
TGTGCCAGTAGTATACGGGGACTAGAGCAGTTCTTC	CASSIRGLEQFF	TRBV19	TRBD2	TRBJ2-1	NA	12